This TCR beta chain came from a study of cytomegalovirus exposure and HLA in healthy donors. V was shortened by 6 bases and J by 0 bases, with 8 bases between the two germline ends. This CDR3 is 13 amino acids long. Germline V gives CDR1 MNHNS, CDR2 SASEGT. The PCR made use of 60 Vbeta and 13 Jbeta primers. The method was immunoSEQ multiplex PCR; TCRdb's version includes in-frame clones alone and lacks a portion of them. The data hold tens of thousands of clones, with more than 60% observed a single time. Specimen: PBMCs. The source is a man in his forties in good health and CMV-seronegative. This rearrangement joins TRBV6-1 to TRBJ2-5; D unclear. CDR3 in DNA: TGTGCCAGCAGGCGGAACAACCAAGAGACCCAGTACTTC. Translation: CASRRNNQETQYF.